What follows are 20 T cell receptor beta chains derived from one specimen sequenced in a study of T cells after yellow fever vaccination. TCRdb reprocessed the 5' RACE reads via MiXCR and lists one record per CDR3 protein. The repertoire holds 450,000 to 600,000 distinct CDR3 sequences, with around 17% as singletons. The sample consisted of PBMCs, taken 4 to 6 days after the first yellow fever vaccination. The receptors here all came from a young man who received the YFV17D yellow fever vaccine.

The V gene is TRBV2, the J gene TRBJ2-7, with TRBD2 as a possible D gene (5 bases). The V and J ends lost 2 bases and 1 base respectively, with 6 bases between them. The CDR3 is made up of 13 amino acids. CDR1 SNHLY and CDR2 FYNNEI come from the germline V gene. CDR3: CASSERGSYEQYF. CDR3 coding DNA: TGTGCCAGCAGTGAACGGGGATCCTACGAGCAGTACTTC.

This chain connects TRBV5-1 to TRBJ2-1; 7 nucleotides line up with TRBD1. The germline gives CDR1 SGHRS, CDR2 YFSETQ. The CDR3 sequence is 17 residues long. The J segment lost 6 bases and the V segment lost 5 bases, leaving 17 bases of the junction unmatched. CDR3 nucleotide sequence: TGCGCCAGCAGGCTGGCGTACAGGGGAAGATCCCGCAATGAGCAGTTCTTC. Its protein product is CASRLAYRGRSRNEQFF.

The V gene is TRBV5-1, the J gene TRBJ1-2; no clear D. This CDR3 is built from 16 residues. Trimming stripped 4 bases from V and 8 bases from J, with 24 bases between. CDR1 is SGHRS, CDR2 YFSETQ, per germline. The CDR3 nucleotides read TGCGCCAGCAGCATAGGCGACTATTCTTCCCAGCAGGGCTACACCTTC. This translates into CASSIGDYSSQQGYTF.

The sample holds a few counts of this clonotype. CDR3 loop: CASSLVFVTDTQYF. The DNA for the CDR3 is TGTGCCAGCAGCTTAGTATTTGTTACAGATACGCAGTATTTT. This sequence joins TRBV7-2 and TRBJ2-3, with D unclear. The V end lost 1 base, the J end lost 3 bases, and 8 bases lay between the germline ends. The CDR3 is 14 amino acids. Germline-derived CDR1 and CDR2 are SGHTA and FQGNSA.

This clonotype appeared a few times. The chain carries TRBV30 and TRBJ2-3; no firm D call. V was cut by 4 bases and J by 2 bases, with 7 bases left in between. Looked up from germline, CDR1 is GTSNPN and CDR2 is SVGIG (reference sequence). The CDR3 contains 12 residues. The CDR3 reads CAWNRPTDTQYF. CDR3 bases: TGTGCCTGGAACCGACCCACAGATACGCAGTATTTT.

The V call is TRBV4-1, the J call TRBJ2-2; D might be TRBD2 (5 bases). The V and J ends lost 0 bases and 4 bases respectively, with 9 bases between them. Looked up from germline, CDR1 is MGHRA and CDR2 is YSYEKL. The CDR3 covers 15 residues. Here the CDR3 reads CASSQDPAGTGELFF. DNA of the CDR3: TGCGCCAGCAGCCAAGATCCTGCGGGCACCGGGGAGCTGTTTTTT.

This chain connects TRBV7-3 to TRBJ2-3; D may match TRBD1 or TRBD2 (6 bases each). V gave up 5 bases and J gave up 1 base, with 19 bases separating them. Per germline, CDR1 SGHTA and CDR2 FQGTGA. This CDR3 has 17 amino acids. The CDR3 protein is CASSQEAPGAGTDTQYF. CDR3 nucleotide sequence: TGTGCCAGCAGCCAAGAAGCCCCGGGGGCCGGCACAGATACGCAGTATTTT.

This clonotype has only a few counts. The chain couples TRBV20-1 to TRBJ2-3, with 9 positions matching TRBD2. Germline CDR1 DFQATT, CDR2 SNEGSKA (reference sequence). This CDR3 is built from 16 residues. With V trimmed by 5 bases and J by 3 bases, 12 bases remained unmatched. CDR3 nucleotides: TGCAGTGCTGCGGGAGGGGGGGGCGTTGTAACAGATACGCAGTATTTT. Its translation is CSAAGGGGVVTDTQYF.

This clonotype appeared many times. This chain connects TRBV7-3 to TRBJ2-1, with 9 bases matching TRBD1. Germline lookup yields CDR1 SGHTA and CDR2 FQGTGA. The V segment lost 6 bases and the J segment 0 bases; nucleotides outside the gene matches: 3. The CDR3 is 15 residues long. The CDR3 sequence is CASSSDRGSYNEQFF. In nucleotides, the CDR3 is TGTGCCAGCAGTTCGGACAGGGGCTCCTACAATGAGCAGTTCTTC.

This rearrangement joins TRBV6-2 or TRBV6-3 to TRBJ2-7, with D perhaps matching TRBD1 (6 bases). There are 17 residues in the CDR3. Germline assignment: CDR1 MNHEY and CDR2 SVGEGT. Trimming took 2 bases from V and 2 from J, leaving 19 bases between them. The CDR3 sequence is CASSYESGTGLTYEQYF. The CDR3 nucleotides are TGTGCCAGCAGTTACGAGAGCGGAACAGGGTTGACCTACGAGCAGTACTTC.

This clonotype was counted a few times. V gene TRBV6-4 combines with J gene TRBJ1-1; no clear D gene. The germline CDR1 and CDR2 sequences are MRHNA and SNTAGT. The CDR3 covers 15 residues. V dropped 0 bases and J dropped 0 bases, with 8 bases sitting between them. CDR3 DNA sequence: TGTGCCAGCAGTGACTCTATAGAAATGAACACTGAAGCTTTCTTT. Its protein is CASSDSIEMNTEAFF.

This clonotype appeared a few times. The gene calls are TRBV4-2 and TRBJ2-5, with a weak D call TRBD1 (6 bases). With 2 bases removed from V and 3 bases from J, the gap between germline ends came to 13 bases. In germline, CDR1 is LGHNA, CDR2 YNFKEQ. The CDR3 loop spans 15 amino acids. In nucleotides, the CDR3 is TGTGCCAGCAGCCAAACTCCCGGACAGAAAGAGACCCAGTACTTC. Protein: CASSQTPGQKETQYF.

This clonotype was recorded a few times. The limits of the CDR3 on the DNA are not certain, so only TCRdb's listed CDR3 is given. The chain employs TRBV6-2 or TRBV6-3 and TRBJ1-2; whether TRBD1, the table's D call, matches the DNA was not checked. Germline V gives CDR1 MNHEY, CDR2 SVGEGT. With termini counted, the CDR3 has 18 amino acids. CDR3 sequence: CASSTSVGDSSFSRGYTF.

The chain has TRBV7-9 and TRBJ1-1; D remains ambiguous. With 5 bases removed from V and 4 bases from J, the gap between germline ends came to 17 bases. In germline, CDR1 is SEHNR, CDR2 FQNEAQ (reference sequence). The CDR3 contains 15 residues. The CDR3 loop reads CASSPSPGEVTEAFF. In DNA, the CDR3 is TGTGCCAGCAGCCCGAGCCCCGGGGAAGTCACTGAAGCTTTCTTT.

The V gene is TRBV7-3, the J gene TRBJ2-2; D gene uncertain. This CDR3 has 17 amino acids. V was cut by 1 base and J by 0 bases, with 12 bases left in between. Germline V gene lookup returns CDR1 SGHTA and CDR2 FQGTGA. This CDR3 is CASSLIGNSANTGELFF. The CDR3 DNA reads as TGTGCCAGCAGCTTAATCGGCAACAGCGCGAACACCGGGGAGCTGTTTTTT. Together with reference TRBV7-3 and TRBJ2-2, the CDR3 gives the full variable domain: GAGVSQTPSNKVTEKGKYVELRCDPISGHTALYWYRQSLGQGPEFLIYFQGTGAADDSGLPNDRFFAVRPEGSVSTLKIQRTERGDSAVYLCASSLIGNSANTGELFFGEGSRLTVL.

The CDR3 nucleotides are TGTGCCAGCAGTGACTGGAGCAGGGGAGGGAACAATGAGCAGTTCTTC. Translated: CASSDWSRGGNNEQFF. The genes are TRBV6-4 and TRBJ2-1; tentative D call: TRBD2 (7 bases). This CDR3 is 16 amino acids long. Trimming cost V 1 base and J 5 bases, with 15 bases left between them. Germline CDR1 is MRHNA and CDR2 is SNTAGT.

This clonotype was found a few times. The gene calls are TRBV7-9 and TRBJ2-1, with 8 bases identical to TRBD2. The CDR3 spans 15 residues. Trimming cost V 3 bases and J 8 bases; bases outside gene matches: 9. Germline CDR1 reads SEHNR; CDR2 reads FQNEAQ (reference sequence). CDR3 loop: CASSFDRGGRHEQFF. The CDR3 DNA sequence: TGTGCCAGCAGCTTCGATCGGGGGGGCCGCCATGAGCAGTTCTTC. Drawing the rest from reference TRBV7-9 and TRBJ2-1, the complete variable domain is DTGVSQNPRHKITKRGQNVTFRCDPISEHNRLYWYRQTLGQGPEFLTYFQNEAQLEKSRLLSDRFSAERPKGSFSTLEIQRTEQGDSAMYLCASSFDRGGRHEQFFGPGTRLTVL.

A few counts support this clonotype. The chain couples TRBV4-3 to TRBJ2-7; D tentatively fits TRBD1 or TRBD2 (6 bases each). This CDR3 has 11 amino acids. V dropped 4 bases and J dropped 9 bases, with 10 bases sitting between them. Germline V gives CDR1 LGHNA, CDR2 YSLEER. In DNA, the CDR3 is TGCGCCAGCAGCCTCGAGGGGGGGCAGTACGTC. Its translation: CASSLEGGQYV.

In its sample, this clonotype was seen a few times. This chain joins TRBV12-5 and TRBJ2-7; D call uncertain. CDR1 and CDR2 from the germline V gene are LGHNT and FRNRAP. CDR3 length: 13 amino acids. V lost 3 bases to trimming and J lost 0 bases, with 6 bases between them. CDR3: CASGFPGSYEQYF. The CDR3 DNA is TGTGCTAGTGGTTTTCCCGGCTCCTACGAGCAGTACTTC.

The V and J genes are TRBV4-1 and TRBJ1-5; possibly TRBD1 for D (6 bases). The CDR3 loop spans 17 amino acids. Deletions cut 3 bases from V and 0 bases from J, with 15 bases between. CDR1 MGHRA and CDR2 YSYEKL come from the germline V gene. The CDR3 DNA follows: TGCGCCAGCAGCCAGGGGGCCGGGCTGATTAGCAATCAGCCCCAGCATTTT. It specifies CASSQGAGLISNQPQHF.